Listed below are T cell receptor beta chains from one sample, sequenced in a study of blood T cells in healthy people across ages. TCRdb redid the calling of the 5' RACE reads with MiXCR, one entry per CDR3 protein. The sample lists some 710,000 distinct CDR3 sequences, about half occurring once. The sequencing sample was made of blood. The source of these receptors is a man of 80 years or more in good health. CDR3s include the opening cysteine and the closing phenylalanine or tryptophan.

J gene	V gene	CDR3 protein
TRBJ2-5	TRBV3-1	CASSQDELQTQYF
TRBJ2-2	TRBV5-1	CASTPLGQNTGELFF
TRBJ2-1	TRBV20-1	CSASGRDNEQFF
TRBJ2-1	TRBV11-1	CASSGRGQLREQFF
TRBJ2-5	TRBV29-1	CSVDGGTSGMEETQYF
TRBJ1-4	TRBV10-3	CAIGGQSNEKLFF
TRBJ1-2	TRBV20-1	CSAPRDRVVIGGYTF
TRBJ2-7	TRBV12-3/TRBV12-4	CASSPLLGSYEQYF
TRBJ2-5	TRBV9	CASSSIGGVETQYF
TRBJ2-3	TRBV12-3/TRBV12-4	CASTPLGDTQYF
TRBJ2-4	TRBV7-6	CASSRNLVARGDDKNIQYF
TRBJ1-2	TRBV28	CASALGTVRTYGYTF
TRBJ1-1	TRBV7-3	CASSAGTGPEAFF
.	TRBV7-2	CASSLESTASTQYF
TRBJ1-1	TRBV12-3/TRBV12-4	CASGQGAMNTEAFF
TRBJ2-1	TRBV4-2	CASSQKTAGEQFF
TRBJ2-2	TRBV29-1	CSGGENTGELFF
TRBJ2-5	TRBV7-9	CASSLAQGLAGETQYF
TRBJ1-1	TRBV5-1	CASSLETRGATTEAFF
TRBJ1-2	TRBV28	CASSVDSGLEGYTF
TRBJ2-7	TRBV12-3/TRBV12-4	CASRTGDPYEQYF
TRBJ2-5	TRBV2	CASSREASVETQYF
TRBJ2-4	TRBV28	CASSSRGTREHIQYF
TRBJ2-3	TRBV7-2	CASSPDGSVADTQYF
TRBJ2-5	TRBV9	CASSTGTAGETQYF
TRBJ2-7	TRBV25-1	CASSESGTVLYEQYF
.	TRBV9	CASSPGTSRGQETQYF
TRBJ2-5	TRBV4-3	CASSQSLASKRAGETQYF
TRBJ2-7	TRBV4-3	CASSQVVHRDRNPGEQYF
TRBJ1-2	TRBV5-1	CASSLGPQGYGYTF
TRBJ2-6	TRBV5-6	CASSWGVSGADVLTF
TRBJ2-7	TRBV4-2	CASSQGLAENYEQYF
TRBJ1-2	TRBV19	CASSRAGWDEYGYTF
TRBJ2-7	TRBV15	CATSRGGSGVMYEQYF
TRBJ1-5	TRBV12-3/TRBV12-4	CASSLGQGISQPQHF
TRBJ1-1	TRBV4-1	CASSQDGRHTEAFF
TRBJ2-7	TRBV4-1	CASSQGTGVVYEQYF
TRBJ2-5	TRBV20-1	CSARGLAGRQETQYF
TRBJ2-1	TRBV4-3	CASSPAIPTSGVDNEQFF
TRBJ2-4	TRBV20-1	CSASVLGKNIQYF
TRBJ1-5	TRBV6-1	CASSEALRGIQPQHF
TRBJ1-1	TRBV29-1	CRVDGGMNTEAFF
TRBJ1-4	TRBV20-1	CSARRSDRAYEKLFF
TRBJ2-4	TRBV20-1	CSVGGLEGIVKNIQYF
TRBJ2-5	TRBV24-1	CATSDLRWGSETQYF
TRBJ2-3	TRBV5-1	CASSFRQGATDTQYF
TRBJ2-5	TRBV5-1	CASSLEAEQETQYF
TRBJ1-1	TRBV7-3	CASSTDRQGTEAFF
TRBJ2-7	TRBV10-3	CAIKRRQGNPEDSYEQYF
TRBJ2-3	TRBV28	CASSLGSWRADTQYF
TRBJ2-4	TRBV10-3	CAISEGGDRAYF
TRBJ2-1	TRBV7-9	CASGFGANEQFF